This TCR beta chain appears in the sequencing data of a study of regulatory T cells in long-lasting Graves disease. Study context: Recently diagnosed Graves' patients had received antithyroid drugs for under 3 months. Study-wide findings and caveats: Segments TRBV28, TRBJ1-2 and TRBJ2-5 showed preferential usage in persistent disease. TCR diversity was lower in persistent Graves' patients than in newly diagnosed ones.

On this clonotype: Its target is unknown.

Sequencing libraries for TCR beta were prepared with iRepertoire HTBI primers and Arm-PCR of CDR3 regions. In TCRdb, the multiplex PCR reads were re-called with MiXCR into one record per CDR3 protein. Of some 320,000 distinct CDR3 sequences listed, over 15% were seen once; the top ten hold 35% to 45%. V trimming: 7 bases; J trimming: 6 bases; junction bases outside the gene matches: 11. This CDR3 region has 14 residues. Time point described: newly diagnosed GD, antithyroid drugs for less than 3 months. Making the TCR library involved RNA that had been extracted from PBMCs. The chain employs TRBV12-3 or TRBV12-4 and TRBJ2-7, with 8 bases matching TRBD2. This sequence was found in a female donor with Graves disease. The input for sequencing was peripheral blood mononuclear cells (PBMCs), taken at new diagnosis, from a patient treated with antithyroid drugs. CDR3 residues: CASNQRGGGPEQYF. The CDR3 nucleotides are TGTGCCAGCAATCAACGGGGGGGGGGCCCCGAGCAGTACTTC.